These 19 T cell receptor beta chains were all obtained from the same sample, sequenced in a study of prognosis after radiotherapy for stage I lung cancer. The authors amplified TCR beta CDR3 from genomic DNA using two-round multiplex PCR. Every TRBV and TRBJ gene had its own specific primer in first-round PCR. MiXCR, run by TCRdb on the multiplex PCR reads, gives a single entry per CDR3 protein. The sample has 15,000 to 20,000 distinct CDR3 sequences, around 29% seen once. This sample comprised PBMCs, obtained before or after stereotactic body radiation therapy (not recorded which). These receptors were obtained from a donor of 50 years or more with non-small cell lung cancer.

This clonotype was seen at least ten times. The chain couples TRBV28 to TRBJ1-6; perhaps TRBD1 as D (6 bases). The CDR3 has 18 residues. CDR1 MDHEN and CDR2 SYDVKM come from the germline V gene. V gave up 2 bases and J gave up 9 bases, with 23 bases separating them. The CDR3 DNA is TGTGCCAGCAGTTTACCCACCGGGACACGCATAATATCTTCACCCCTCCACTTT. As protein: CASSLPTGTRIISSPLHF.

This clonotype has at least ten counts. This chain's CDR3 is CATSRDQGGGNTIYF. As DNA, the CDR3 is TGTGCCACCAGCAGAGATCAAGGGGGTGGAAACACCATATATTTT. This rearrangement joins TRBV15 to TRBJ1-3; D is possibly TRBD1 (6 bases). V was pared by 0 bases and J by 3 bases, with 9 bases between. CDR3 length: 15 amino acids. Germline values: CDR1 LNHNV, CDR2 YYDKDF (reference sequence). The full variable domain, its missing parts supplied by reference TRBV15 and TRBJ1-3, is DAMVIQNPRYQVTQFGKPVTLSCSQTLNHNVMYWYQQKSSQAPKLLFHYYDKDFNNEADTPDNFQSRRPNTSFCFLDIRSPGLGDTAMYLCATSRDQGGGNTIYFGEGSWLTVV.

This clonotype was counted many times. V usage is TRBV3-1 and J usage is TRBJ2-2, with 13 positions matching TRBD2. Germline trimming cut 2 bases from V and 4 bases from J; bases unmatched to any gene: 1. The CDR3 spans 16 residues. Germline V gene data show CDR1 as LGHDT and CDR2 as YNNKEL (reference sequence). The CDR3 DNA is TGTGCCAGCAGCCAAAGGACTAGCGGGAGCACCGGGGAGCTGTTTTTT. Protein: CASSQRTSGSTGELFF.

This clonotype was seen repeatedly, ten times or more. The chain links TRBV30 to TRBJ1-1; D is unresolved. The germline V gene encodes CDR1 GTSNPN and CDR2 SVGIG (reference sequence). The V end lost 2 bases, the J end lost 6 bases, and 10 bases lay between the germline ends. The CDR3 contains 12 residues. Here the CDR3 reads CAWSSQVSEAFF. In DNA, the CDR3 is TGTGCCTGGAGTTCCCAGGTCTCTGAAGCTTTCTTT.

Ten or more counts support this clonotype. The CDR3 nucleotides are TGTGCCAGCAGCCAAGATAGCGGGAGACAAGAGACCCAGTACTTC. It translates to CASSQDSGRQETQYF. The chain uses TRBV14 and TRBJ2-5, with 9 bases lining up with TRBD2. Germline CDR1 is SGHDN and CDR2 is FVKESK. This CDR3 has 15 residues. With 0 bases clipped from V and 2 bases from J, the junction kept 1 base outside the gene matches. Complete variable domain (other parts from reference TRBV14 and TRBJ2-5): EAGVTQFPSHSVIEKGQTVTLRCDPISGHDNLYWYRRVMGKEIKFLLHFVKESKQDESGMPNNRFLAERTGGTYSTLKVQPAELEDSGVYFCASSQDSGRQETQYFGPGTRLLVL.

In its sample, this clonotype was seen a few times. The likely explanation is a read error, given a far larger clone one base away. The chain uses TRBV27 and TRBJ2-5; 10 nucleotides line up with TRBD2. J was trimmed by 2 bases and V by 7 bases; bases with no gene match: 4. This CDR3 spans 14 amino acids. Germline CDR1 MNHEY, CDR2 SMNVEV (reference sequence). The CDR3 here is CASNGLAEQETQYF. The CDR3 nucleotides are TGTGCCAGCAATGGACTAGCGGAACAAGAGACCCAGTACTTC.

This clonotype was detected ten times or more. This chain links TRBV12-3 or TRBV12-4 with TRBJ1-1; D is unclear. The CDR3 is 11 residues long. The V end lost 3 bases, the J end lost 5 bases, and 4 bases lay between the germline ends. CDR3 amino acids: CASSLETEAFF. The CDR3 region has the DNA TGTGCCAGCAGTTTGGAAACTGAAGCTTTCTTT.

This clonotype showed up many times. The CDR3 region is CASSEHNNSPLHF. In nucleotides, the CDR3 is TGTGCCAGCAGCGAACATAATAATTCACCCCTCCACTTT. The chain uses TRBV9 and TRBJ1-6; D not certain. V was clipped by 3 bases and J by 5 bases, with 6 bases between them. The CDR3 loop spans 13 amino acids. The germline gives CDR1 SGDLS, CDR2 YYNGEE.

This clonotype was observed many times. A clone one base away is much larger, so this may be a read error. The genes are TRBV7-2 and TRBJ2-1; 12 bases match TRBD2. The CDR3 is 15 residues long. Germline CDR1 is SGHTA and CDR2 is FQGNSA. The CDR3 nucleotides are TGTGCCAGCAGTTCTAGCGGGAGGGCCTACAATGAGCAGTCCTTC. This codes for CASSSSGRAYNEQSF.

This clonotype was picked up a small number of times. V is TRBV5-4 and J is TRBJ2-7, with 9 bases fitting TRBD2. Per the germline V gene, CDR1 is SGHNT and CDR2 is YYREEE (reference sequence). There are 15 residues in the CDR3. J lost 4 bases, V lost 4 bases, and 9 bases had no gene match. In DNA form, the CDR3 reads TGTGCCAGCAGCAATGTGGCGGGAGGGCGGTACGAGCAGTACTTC. This translates into CASSNVAGGRYEQYF.

Turning to this clonotype: A far bigger clonotype differs at one base, so this is likely a read error. The chain uses TRBV6-4 and TRBJ1-3; 8 bases are shared with TRBD1. Germline-derived CDR1 and CDR2 are MRHNA and SNTAGT. V shed 9 bases, J shed 0 bases, and the junction held 4 bases outside the gene matches. The CDR3 extends over 14 amino acids. CDR3 in amino acids: CARADRDSGNTIYF. As DNA, the CDR3 is TGTGCCAGAGCGGACAGGGACTCTGGAAACACCATATATTTT.

Remarks on this clonotype: The junction and the germline gene differ at one end; a read error may be behind it. The chain couples TRBV20-1 to TRBJ1-1; perhaps TRBD1 as D (5 bases). The CDR3 totals 14 residues. Germline V gives CDR1 DFQATT, CDR2 SNEGSKA (reference sequence). Here the CDR3 reads CSASFRVMNTEASF. In nucleotides, the CDR3 is TGCAGTGCTAGTTTCAGGGTTATGAACACTGAAGCTTCCTTT.

Many counts were recorded for this clonotype. The chain carries TRBV20-1 and TRBJ2-1; the match to TRBD2 covers 14 bases. CDR3 size: 13 residues. Germline assignment: CDR1 DFQATT and CDR2 SNEGSKA (reference sequence). CDR3 nucleotide sequence: TGCAGATCGACTAGCGGGAGGGGTAATGAGCAGTTCTTC. Its translation is CRSTSGRGNEQFF.

This clonotype was detected many times. The chain recombines TRBV11-3 with TRBJ2-1, with TRBD2 matching over 11 bases. V was pared by 5 bases and J by 8 bases, with 8 bases of the junction left unmatched. This CDR3 is built from 15 residues. Germline V CDR1 and CDR2: SGHNT, YENEEA. CDR3 in amino acids: CASSPGLAARDEQFF. The CDR3 nucleotides read TGTGCCAGCAGCCCGGGACTAGCGGCCAGGGATGAGCAGTTCTTC.

This rearrangement joins TRBV5-1 to TRBJ1-2; unclear D gene. Trimming cost V 0 bases and J 5 bases, with 11 bases left between them. The CDR3 spans 14 residues. Germline CDR1 reads SGHRS; CDR2 reads YFSETQ. Written as DNA, the CDR3 is TGCGCCAGCAGCTTGGGACTTGGTTCTTATGGCTACACCTTC. Amino acid sequence: CASSLGLGSYGYTF.

This clonotype was seen ten or more times. V gene TRBV9 combines with J gene TRBJ2-1; TRBD2 matches at 10 bases. The V gene's germline CDR1 is SGDLS and CDR2 YYNGEE. Trimming cost V 1 base and J 5 bases; bases outside gene matches: 0. This CDR3 comprises 14 residues. The CDR3 loop reads CASSVLAGDNEQFF. CDR3 in DNA: TGTGCCAGCAGCGTACTAGCGGGAGACAATGAGCAGTTCTTC.

On this clonotype: It is likely a read error: a sequence one base away is far more abundant. The chain recombines TRBV6-4 with TRBJ2-1, with unresolved D. Germline V gives CDR1 MRHNA, CDR2 SNTAGT. Trimming removed 6 bases from V and 8 bases from J, with 8 bases in between. The CDR3 is 11 residues long. CDR3 DNA: TGTGCCAGCAGCATGGTAGATGAGCAGTTCTTC. It specifies CASSMVDEQFF.

This clonotype was picked up a small number of times. A much more abundant neighbour one base away suggests this may be a read error. The rearrangement joins TRBV28 to TRBJ1-2; D is undetermined. V was clipped by 2 bases and J by 4 bases, with 8 bases between them. This CDR3 region has 13 residues. In germline, CDR1 is MDHEN, CDR2 SYDVKM. The CDR3 protein is CASSLKLSYGYTF. DNA for the CDR3: TGTGCCAGCAGTTTAAAGCTTAGCTATGGCTACACCTTC.

Regarding this clonotype: A far larger clone lies a single base away; this is likely a read error. This chain connects TRBV10-2 to TRBJ2-5, with unresolved D. The J call is uncertain, as TRBJ2-1 better fits the DNA end. The CDR3 covers 11 residues. Germline V lookup: CDR1 WSHSY, CDR2 SAAADI. CDR3 amino acids: CTSSLPGEQFF. The CDR3, as DNA: TGCACCAGCAGCCTTCCAGGTGAGCAGTTCTTC.